This TCR beta chain was profiled in a study of blood T cell repertoires in COVID-19 (dated by TCRdb to 2020 to 2021). Regarding the research as a whole: Samples from collaborators originated in the United States, Italy and Spain and spanned both the acute and convalescent phases of COVID-19. The prospective study material was composed of cDNA or gDNA derived from T cells, B-cell-depleted T cells, or PBMCs. A freely available public database, intended as a resource for researchers studying the immune response to SARS-CoV-2, is where the repertoires were released. Where available, HLA class I and class II types were taken from metadata supplied by the sample provider and were not determined by assay-based typing. Nearly every sample came with metadata listing a de-identified subject ID, COVID-19 status, age in years and sex. The dataset comprised deeply sampled blood TCRbeta repertoires from subjects exposed to, actively infected with, or recovered from COVID-19. The samples were drawn from the first 160 participants of the ongoing ImmuneRACE study and from 1,254 subjects provided by 6 global collaborators. The study at large found these results: The quantity of clinical and demographic metadata differed by source and by participant and was supplied without curation.

Points on this clone: Its antigen specificity is not known. It has no much larger one-base neighbor in the sample; base qualities were not kept.

TCRbeta CDR3 regions were amplified from genomic DNA by means of the immunoSEQ Assay, a bias-controlled multiplex PCR. The source study handled its data this way. Nucleated cell counts per sample were estimated from amplification of reference gene primers within the assay. Sequence reads were collapsed and filtered to measure the absolute abundance of every unique TCRbeta CDR3 rearrangement. Productive Simpson clonality was computed per sample as the square root of Simpson's diversity index over productive rearrangements. TCRdb limited this immuneACCESS table to in-frame rearrangements with V and J called. A share of clones is missing; checked studies link under half to unresolved V genes, and the rest is unexplained. V and J calls and clone size are as listed in that table; D and trimming were resolved from the DNA. The sample data list more than 95,000 clones, and about 86% of these were observed just once. The top ten clonotypes cover around 8% of the sample.

According to the germline V gene, CDR1 reads SGHNT and CDR2 reads YENEEA. V loses 4 bases at its end and J loses 0 bases; junction bases beyond the gene matches: 4. Measured from the cysteine to the phenylalanine, the CDR3 is 15 residues long. Only the CDR3 DNA stays, 45 bases, in frame from base 1. Another Seattle source contributed samples from volunteer blood donors who had recovered from COVID-19. Each collaborating institution followed its own protocols to collect whole blood in K2EDTA tubes. For TCRbeta analysis, collaborators shipped samples as frozen whole blood, isolated PBMCs, or DNA extracted from either of those sample types.

The sequence was collected from a man between 65 and 85 years old who had recovered from COVID-19. The chain was built from TRBV11-3 and TRBJ2-7; 9 of the junction bases match TRBD2. Source material: peripheral blood. The encoded CDR3 is CASSSRGGASYEQYF. The sequenced DNA: TGTGCCAGCAGCTCCCGCGGGGGGGCCTCCTACGAGCAGTACTTC.